This TCR beta chain was identified in a study of blood T cell repertoires in COVID-19. Study-level information: COVID-19 samples collected from the United States, Italy and Spain covered acute and convalescent phases. The analysed material was cDNA or gDNA that came from T cells, B-cell-depleted T cells, or PBMCs.

Germline CDR1 is MNHEY and CDR2 is SVGAGI. The J segment lost 3 bases and the V segment lost 7 bases, leaving 6 bases of the junction unmatched. The CDR3 has 15 residues. Under the authors' procedure: Reference gene primers were amplified, and this amplification served to estimate nucleated cell counts. Profiling relied on immunoSEQ multiplex PCR, and the TCRdb table lists in-frame clones only, not all of them. D and trimming come from the DNA, and the V and J calls and clone size come from that table. The sample shows about 55,000 clones, around 84% of them seen only once. This TCR was recovered from a human donor in a cohort sampled during active or convalescent COVID-19. The sample was peripheral blood. The rearrangement uses TRBV6-5 and TRBJ2-1; 10 bases fit TRBD2. The DNA for the CDR3 is TGTGCCAGCATACCTAGCGGGGGTCTCTACAATGAGCAGTTCTTC. Encoded protein: CASIPSGGLYNEQFF.